The rows below give T cell receptor beta chains drawn from one sample of a study of blood T cell repertoires in COVID-19. Generated by immunoSEQ multiplex PCR, the TCRdb table keeps only in-frame clones and is missing some. The repertoire has about 250,000 clones, around 82% of them found once; the top ten carry approximately 4.9%. The material sequenced was peripheral blood. The receptors were sampled from a woman older than 75 with active or convalescent COVID-19. The CDR3 runs from the conserved cysteine through the conserved F or W. D genes are given only for firm matches. Clone sizes are given selectively: once, few, many, or a class where the clone is expanded.

clone size	V gene	CDR3 length	D gene	J gene	CDR3 DNA	CDR3 protein
.	TRBV28	16	.	TRBJ1-5	TGTGCCAGCAGTGATCGCGGGGTATATAGCAATCAGCCCCAGCATTTT	CASSDRGVYSNQPQHF
.	TRBV12-3/TRBV12-4	13	.	TRBJ1-1	TGTGCCAGCAGGGCAAGTTCGTCCTCTGAAGCTTTCTTT	CASRASSSSEAFF
.	TRBV21-1	20	.	TRBJ2-7	TGTGCCAGCAGCATCCGGGCTAGCGGGAGGCCCCTAGGGGTGAAATACGAGCAGTACTTC	CASSIRASGRPLGVKYEQYF
.	TRBV15	16	TRBD2	TRBJ2-2	TGTGCCACCTTACGGGCTAGCGGGAGCCACACCGGGGAGCTGTTTTTT	CATLRASGSHTGELFF
.	TRBV18	15	.	TRBJ2-7	TGTGCCAGCGCCCGTTACAGTTCCTTTAACTACGAGCAGTACTTC	CASARYSSFNYEQYF
.	TRBV18	16	.	TRBJ1-1	TGTGCCAGCTCACCAACGGCGGGGAGGGTTACCACTGAAGCTTTCTTT	CASSPTAGRVTTEAFF
.	TRBV28	15	TRBD2	TRBJ2-5	TGTGCCAGCAGTTTAATCACTAGCGGGAAAGAGACCCAGTACTTC	CASSLITSGKETQYF
many	TRBV27	16	TRBD2	TRBJ2-1	TGTGCCAGCAGTTTCGTTTCTAGCGGGAGGTACAATGAGCAGTTCTTC	CASSFVSSGRYNEQFF
.	TRBV27	17	TRBD1	TRBJ2-1	TGTGCCAGCAGGCCTCGGGGGACAGGGGGCTCCTACAATGAGCAGTTCTTC	CASRPRGTGGSYNEQFF
.	TRBV12-5	13	.	TRBJ1-2	TGTGCTAGTGGTTTAGAGGGTGCCTATGGCTACACCTTC	CASGLEGAYGYTF
.	TRBV18	16	.	TRBJ2-5	TGTGCCAGCTCACTAACCGGGGCAGGGGGAGGAGAGACCCAGTACTTC	CASSLTGAGGGETQYF
.	TRBV21-1	18	.	TRBJ2-3	TGTGCCAGCAGCAAAGACTCACGGACCCGGACTAGCACAGATACGCAGTATTTT	CASSKDSRTRTSTDTQYF
few	TRBV28	14	TRBD1	TRBJ1-5	TGTGCCAGCACTACGGACAGGGGACATCAGCCCCAGCATTTT	CASTTDRGHQPQHF
.	TRBV3-1/TRBV3-2	18	TRBD2	TRBJ2-1	TGTGCCAGCAGCCAAGTCCCCCCTGGACTAGCGGGAGTTTATGAGCAGTTCTTC	CASSQVPPGLAGVYEQFF
.	TRBV5-5	17	TRBD1	TRBJ1-6	TGTGCCAGCAGCTCGGAAGGGGGACAGGGGGTCTGGTCACCCCTCCACTTT	CASSSEGGQGVWSPLHF
few	TRBV3-1/TRBV3-2	14	.	TRBJ1-5	TGTGCCAGCAGCCAAGTGGGAGACGGTCAGCCCCAGCATTTT	CASSQVGDGQPQHF